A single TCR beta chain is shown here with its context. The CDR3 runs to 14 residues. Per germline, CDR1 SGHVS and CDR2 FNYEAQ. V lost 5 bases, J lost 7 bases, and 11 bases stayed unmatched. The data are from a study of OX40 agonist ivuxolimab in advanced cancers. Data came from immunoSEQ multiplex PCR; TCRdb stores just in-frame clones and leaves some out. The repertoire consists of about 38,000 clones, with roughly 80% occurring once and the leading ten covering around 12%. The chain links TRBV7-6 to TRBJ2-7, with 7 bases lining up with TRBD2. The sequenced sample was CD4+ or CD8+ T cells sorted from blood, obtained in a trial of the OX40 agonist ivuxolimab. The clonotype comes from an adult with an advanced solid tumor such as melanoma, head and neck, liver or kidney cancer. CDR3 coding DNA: TGTGCCAGCAGCCCGGCCGGGACTACCTCGGAGCAGTACTTC. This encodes CASSPAGTTSEQYF.